These 19 T cell receptor beta chains originate from one sample sequenced in a study of blood T cell repertoires in COVID-19. The data were produced by immunoSEQ multiplex PCR, yet TCRdb's version contains in-frame clones alone and is incomplete. The data show fewer than 300,000 clones, roughly four fifths seen once. The sequenced sample consisted of peripheral blood. The origin of the receptors is a person aged 70 to 79 with COVID-19, enrolled during active disease.

This rearrangement joins TRBV10-3 to TRBJ2-1; 7 nucleotides match TRBD1. Germline V gene sequence: CDR1 ENHRY, CDR2 SYGVKD. V shed 6 bases, J shed 5 bases, and the junction held 4 bases outside the gene matches. CDR3 length equals 13 residues. The CDR3 bases are TGTGCCATCAGCCAGGGGGACAACAATGAGCAGTTCTTC. Amino acids: CAISQGDNNEQFF.

This chain connects TRBV7-2 to TRBJ2-3; tentatively, D is TRBD2 (6 bases). Germline V gene data show CDR1 as SGHTA and CDR2 as FQGNSA. Trimming left V 5 bases short and J 3 bases short, with 18 bases between. This CDR3 is built from 16 residues. The CDR3 reads CASSPGSGWGTDTQYF. DNA of the CDR3: TGTGCCAGCAGCCCCGGTAGCGGTTGGGGGACAGATACGCAGTATTTT.

The V call is TRBV4-1, the J call TRBJ1-2; 8 bases fit TRBD1. The CDR3 totals 14 residues. Trimming removed 4 bases from V and 5 bases from J; junction bases left unmatched: 6. The germline CDR1 and CDR2 sequences are MGHRA and YSYEKL. The CDR3 DNA reads as TGCGCCAGCAGCCCAGGGGGCAATAATTATGGCTACACCTTC. This gives the protein CASSPGGNNYGYTF.

This rearrangement joins TRBV28 to TRBJ1-3; unclear D gene. The CDR3 spans 13 residues. Germline V gives CDR1 MDHEN, CDR2 SYDVKM. Trimming took 2 bases from V and 4 from J, leaving 6 bases between them. Here the CDR3 DNA reads TGTGCCAGCAGTTTAGCGCCCGGAAACACCATATATTTT. Amino acid sequence: CASSLAPGNTIYF.

The V gene is TRBV6-5, the J gene TRBJ2-5, with TRBD2 matching 11 bases. The CDR3 has 15 residues. Germline V lookup: CDR1 MNHEY, CDR2 SVGAGI. This CDR3 is CAGRLAGGVQETQYF. The CDR3 DNA is TGTGCAGGCAGGCTAGCGGGGGGCGTCCAAGAGACCCAGTACTTC.

The chain carries TRBV7-2 and TRBJ1-6, with D perhaps TRBD1 (6 bases). CDR1 and CDR2 from the germline V gene are SGHTA and FQGNSA. The CDR3 covers 13 residues. V gave up 4 bases and J gave up 9 bases, with 10 bases separating them. The CDR3 DNA reads TGTGCCAGCAGCTACAGGGTAACTTCACCCCTCCACTTT. This sequence encodes CASSYRVTSPLHF.

The J gene is TRBJ2-3, the V gene TRBV7-3, with TRBD2 as a possible D gene (5 bases). The CDR3 consists of 17 residues. The germline CDR1 and CDR2 sequences are SGHTA and FQGTGA. The V end was cut by 1 base, the J end by 2 bases, with 16 bases between. In DNA form, the CDR3 reads TGTGCCAGCAGCTTAAGTATCGGACTCACCAACACAGATACGCAGTATTTT. The encoded protein is CASSLSIGLTNTDTQYF.

The rearrangement uses TRBV3-1 (or the pseudogene TRBV3-2) and TRBJ1-2, with D possibly being TRBD1 (5 bases). From germline, CDR1 is LGHDT and CDR2 YNNKEL (reference sequence). The CDR3 spans 17 residues. Between the trimmed V and J ends, which lost 2 bases and 2 bases, there was a span of 18 bases. The CDR3 protein is CASSQFSGTWTNYGYTF. In DNA, the CDR3 is TGTGCCAGCAGCCAATTTTCGGGGACTTGGACAAACTATGGCTACACCTTC.

This clone was seen ten or more times. The rearrangement joins TRBV5-4 to TRBJ2-2, with 7 bases identical to TRBD1. V gave up 3 bases and J gave up 6 bases; unmatched junction bases: 8. This CDR3 region has 15 residues. CDR1 and CDR2 from the germline V gene are SGHNT and YYREEE (reference sequence). The CDR3 sequence is CASSWDSEGPGELFF. CDR3 DNA sequence: TGTGCCAGCAGCTGGGACAGTGAGGGGCCCGGGGAGCTGTTTTTT.

This rearrangement joins TRBV13 to TRBJ2-7; no definite D call. Trimming removed 3 bases at V and 3 bases at J, with 9 bases between. CDR1 is PRHDT, CDR2 FYEKMQ, per germline (reference sequence). The CDR3 contains 13 residues. The CDR3 DNA follows: TGTGCCAGCAGCTTCAGTCTCTTCTACGAGCAGTACTTC. Residues: CASSFSLFYEQYF.

The CDR3 loop is CSASKAGDQEGRNEQFF. The CDR3, as DNA: TGCAGTGCTAGTAAGGCAGGGGACCAAGAGGGGCGCAATGAGCAGTTCTTC. This sequence joins TRBV20-1 and TRBJ2-1; tentative D call: TRBD1 (6 bases). Germline V CDR1 and CDR2: DFQATT, SNEGSKA (reference sequence). V was cut by 3 bases and J by 6 bases, with 24 bases left in between. CDR3 length: 17 residues.

J is TRBJ1-3 and V is TRBV2; 9 bases align to TRBD1. Germline CDR1 reads SNHLY; CDR2 reads FYNNEI. The CDR3 covers 15 residues. V dropped 6 bases and J dropped 4; count of bases not matched to a gene: 7. This CDR3 reads CASSLKTGGGNTIYF. As DNA, the CDR3 is TGTGCCAGCAGCCTTAAAACAGGGGGCGGAAACACCATATATTTT.

This chain joins TRBV6-2 or TRBV6-3 and TRBJ2-3, with 8 bases lining up with TRBD2. Germline V lookup: CDR1 MNHEY, CDR2 SVGEGT. The CDR3 covers 17 residues. After removal of 5 bases from V and 0 bases from J, the junction contained 10 bases not matched to a gene. CDR3 sequence reads: CASSHVAGPASTDTQYF. The CDR3, as DNA: TGTGCCAGCAGTCACGTAGCGGGGCCTGCTAGCACAGATACGCAGTATTTT.

The V and J genes are TRBV6-4 and TRBJ2-3, with 12 nucleotides matching TRBD2. This CDR3 contains 16 residues. With V trimmed by 6 bases and J by 3 bases, 7 bases remained unmatched. Germline V gives CDR1 MRHNA, CDR2 SNTAGT. CDR3 amino acids: CASSQTSGGGTDTQYF. For the CDR3, the DNA is TGTGCCAGCAGCCAGACTAGCGGGGGAGGGACAGATACGCAGTATTTT.

The chain joins TRBV19 to TRBJ1-5; no firm D call. Trimming shortened V by 10 bases and J by 0 bases, and 10 bases separated the two germline ends. Germline assignment: CDR1 LNHDA and CDR2 SQIVND (reference sequence). The CDR3 spans 13 residues. CDR3 DNA: TGTGCCATAGACCCGGGTAGCAATCAGCCCCAGCATTTT. Translation: CAIDPGSNQPQHF.

V is TRBV6-2 or TRBV6-3 and J is TRBJ2-3; D is unclear. Between the trimmed V and J ends, which lost 5 bases and 4 bases, there was a span of 10 bases. The CDR3 totals 13 residues. Germline assignment: CDR1 MNHEY and CDR2 SVGEGT. This CDR3 reads CASSARRADTQYF. The CDR3 bases are TGTGCCAGCAGTGCGAGACGGGCAGATACGCAGTATTTT.

The V and J genes are TRBV7-9 and TRBJ2-2; D unresolved. V shed 1 base and J shed 1 base, with 4 bases lying between them. The V gene's germline CDR1 is SEHNR and CDR2 FQNEAQ (reference sequence). The CDR3 consists of 14 residues. In DNA, the CDR3 is TGTGCCAGCAGCTTAGTCGTGAACACCGGGGAGCTGTTTTTT. Translation: CASSLVVNTGELFF.

The CDR3 loop is CVEGGGHTEAFF. In nucleotides, the CDR3 is TGTGTTGAGGGGGGGGGACACACTGAAGCTTTCTTT. The chain links TRBV6-5 to TRBJ1-1; possible D gene TRBD1, 6 bases. CDR3 size: 12 residues. CDR1 and CDR2 from the germline V gene are MNHEY and SVGAGI.

CDR3 sequence (DNA): TGTGCCAGCAGCTTGGATCTAGGGGCAGGTGGGGCCAACGTCCTGACTTTC. Translating it yields CASSLDLGAGGANVLTF. The gene calls are TRBV7-9 and TRBJ2-6; D perhaps matches TRBD1 (5 bases). This CDR3 has 17 residues. V dropped 3 bases and J dropped 3 bases, with 15 bases sitting between them. Germline CDR1 is SEHNR and CDR2 is FQNEAQ (reference sequence).